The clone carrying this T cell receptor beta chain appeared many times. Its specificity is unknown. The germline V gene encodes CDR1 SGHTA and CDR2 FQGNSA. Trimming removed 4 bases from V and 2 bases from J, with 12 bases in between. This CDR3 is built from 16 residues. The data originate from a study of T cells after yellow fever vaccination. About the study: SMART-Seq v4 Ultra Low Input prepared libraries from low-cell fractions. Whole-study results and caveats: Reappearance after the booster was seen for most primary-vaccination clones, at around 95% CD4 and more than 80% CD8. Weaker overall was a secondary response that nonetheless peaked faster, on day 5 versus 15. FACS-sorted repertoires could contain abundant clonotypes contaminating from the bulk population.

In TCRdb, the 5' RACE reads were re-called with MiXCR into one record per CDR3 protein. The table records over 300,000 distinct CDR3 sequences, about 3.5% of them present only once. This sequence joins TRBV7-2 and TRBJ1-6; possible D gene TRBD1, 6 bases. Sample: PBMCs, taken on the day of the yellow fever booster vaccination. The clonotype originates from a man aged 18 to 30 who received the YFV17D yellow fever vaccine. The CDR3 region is CASSSGQSPYNSPLHF. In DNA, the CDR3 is TGTGCCAGCAGCTCCGGACAGAGCCCCTATAATTCACCCCTCCACTTT.